The rows below give T cell receptor beta chains drawn from one sample of a study of OX40 agonist ivuxolimab in advanced cancers. Clones were read by immunoSEQ multiplex PCR, and TCRdb kept only the in-frame ones, dropping some. The sample has about 110,000 clones; 90% are singletons. Sample: CD4+ or CD8+ T cells sorted from blood, taken in a trial of the OX40 agonist ivuxolimab. The receptor set was obtained from an adult with an advanced solid tumor such as melanoma, head and neck, liver or kidney cancer. Each CDR3 is given with its conserved first and last residue. A D gene is named only where the DNA matches it firmly. A clone size is listed for some rows: how often the clone was seen (once, few, many), or a class if it is expanded.

V gene	clone size	J gene	D gene	CDR3 DNA	CDR3 protein
TRBV4-1	.	TRBJ2-6	TRBD1	TGCGCCAGCAGCCCGTCCTCGGGACAGGGGATCCCTGGGGCCAACGTCCTGACTTTC	CASSPSSGQGIPGANVLTF
TRBV11-2	.	TRBJ1-2	.	TGTGCCAGCAGCTTAGCAGCCAGAGCTGGCTATGGCTACACCTTC	CASSLAARAGYGYTF
TRBV2	.	TRBJ1-2	.	TGTGCCAGCAGCAATCTGGACGGAGCTAACTATGGCTACACCTTC	CASSNLDGANYGYTF
TRBV28	.	TRBJ2-2	.	TGTGCCAGCAGTTTATATGGACAGCGAACCGGGGAGCTGTTTTTT	CASSLYGQRTGELFF
TRBV28	.	TRBJ1-2	.	TGTGCCAGCAGTCTCCAGGGACCCCAAGACTATGGCTACACCTTC	CASSLQGPQDYGYTF
TRBV15	once	TRBJ2-3	TRBD2	TGTGCCACCAGCAGACTAGCGGGGGGGGCAGATACGCAGTATTTT	CATSRLAGGADTQYF
TRBV6-6	.	TRBJ1-5	TRBD1	TGTGCCAGCAGTTCACAGGGGGGGAGGAAGCATTTT	CASSSQGGRKHF
TRBV28	.	TRBJ1-1	.	TGTGCCAGCACCCCTTCCCCACAGGGAGAACAAGCTTTCTTT	CASTPSPQGEQAFF
TRBV10-3	.	TRBJ1-3	.	TGTGCCATCATCCGGACTCCTTGCTCTGGAAACACCATATATTTT	CAIIRTPCSGNTIYF
TRBV25-1	.	TRBJ1-2	.	TGTGCCAGCAGTGATCACACGGGGGGCTACACCTTC	CASSDHTGGYTF
TRBV20-1	.	TRBJ2-3	.	TGCAGTGCCCCAGGGGCCCGTACGCAGTATTTT	CSAPGARTQYF
TRBV20-1	.	TRBJ2-1	.	TGCAGTGCCAACTACAATGAGCAGTTCTTC	CSANYNEQFF
TRBV5-4	few	TRBJ1-2	TRBD1	TGTGCCAGCAGGTTGGACAGGTCTGCTAACTATGGCTACACCTTC	CASRLDRSANYGYTF
TRBV4-3	once	TRBJ1-2	TRBD1	TGCGCCAGCAGCCAACCTTACCCGGGACAGGGACGCTATGGCTACACCTTC	CASSQPYPGQGRYGYTF
TRBV28	.	TRBJ2-7	.	TGTGCCAGCAGTTCTGGGTATGAGCAGTACTTC	CASSSGYEQYF
TRBV29-1	.	TRBJ1-1	.	TGCAGCGTTTACAGGAACACTGAAGCTTTCTTT	CSVYRNTEAFF
TRBV7-2	.	TRBJ1-3	.	TGTGCCAGCAGCTTCACTACAGCCTCTGGAAACACCATATATTTT	CASSFTTASGNTIYF
TRBV30	.	TRBJ2-2	TRBD2	TGTGCCCGCAGCGGGGGTAACACCGGGGAGCTGTTTTTT	CARSGGNTGELFF
TRBV29-1	.	TRBJ2-7	.	TGCAGCGTTGGGACAGTCTCCTACGAGCAGTACTTC	CSVGTVSYEQYF
TRBV6-1	.	TRBJ2-7	TRBD1	TGTGCCAGCAGGGATGGGGGACAGGGCTCCTACGAGCAGTACTTC	CASRDGGQGSYEQYF
TRBV10-3	.	TRBJ2-5	TRBD1	TGTGCCACATGGACAGGGGGAGAGACCCAGTACTTC	CATWTGGETQYF
TRBV13	.	TRBJ2-3	.	TGTGCCAGCAGCTTAGTCCGCAGAAGGGGTATGGGGACAGATACGCAGTATTTT	CASSLVRRRGMGTDTQYF
TRBV5-6	.	TRBJ2-1	.	TGTGCCAGCAGCTTGTACCGACAGTTCAATGAGCAGTTCTTC	CASSLYRQFNEQFF
TRBV7-6	.	TRBJ2-3	.	TGTGCCAGCAGCCCGCGAAATTTCGAGAACACAGATACGCAGTATTTT	CASSPRNFENTDTQYF
TRBV29-1	few	TRBJ1-5	TRBD1	TGCAGCGCTATAGGACAGGGGAATCAGCCCCAGCATTTT	CSAIGQGNQPQHF
TRBV28	.	TRBJ1-1	.	TGTGCCAGCTTTTCGGGGTTAAGGGCTTTCTTT	CASFSGLRAFF
TRBV7-2	.	TRBJ2-3	TRBD2	TGTGCCAGCAGGCCAACTAGCGGGGGGGTTCGAGATACGCAGTATTTT	CASRPTSGGVRDTQYF
TRBV28	.	TRBJ1-1	.	TGTGCCAGCAGTGGCGTGGGACCGAACACTGAAGCTTTCTTT	CASSGVGPNTEAFF
TRBV11-2	.	TRBJ1-6	TRBD1	TGTGCCAGCAGCTTAAGGATGGTGGGGACAGGGGTTTCACCCCTCCACTTT	CASSLRMVGTGVSPLHF
TRBV7-2	.	TRBJ2-5	.	TGTGCCAGCAGCTGGGGGGCCCACCAAGGGGAGACCCAGTACTTC	CASSWGAHQGETQYF
TRBV5-8	.	TRBJ2-1	.	TGTGCCAGCAGCTTACAGGCCAGTGAGCAGTTCTTC	CASSLQASEQFF
TRBV18	.	TRBJ2-3	.	TGTGCCAGCTCACCACAGGCTTCTGCTCCAGATACGCAGTATTTT	CASSPQASAPDTQYF
TRBV7-2	once	TRBJ1-1	.	TGTGCCAGCAGTTCTCACAACACTGAAGCTTTCTTT	CASSSHNTEAFF
TRBV28	.	TRBJ2-7	TRBD1	TGTGCCAGCCAGACAGGGGGCGTTTACGAGCAGTACTTC	CASQTGGVYEQYF
TRBV5-8	.	TRBJ2-2	TRBD2	TGTGCCAGCAGCGAGGGGACTAGCGGGAACACCGGGGAGCTGTTTTTT	CASSEGTSGNTGELFF
TRBV7-2	once	TRBJ2-1	.	TGTGCCAGCAGCTCGGGTAATGGGCATGAGCAGTTCTTC	CASSSGNGHEQFF
TRBV14	.	TRBJ1-3	.	TGTGCCAGCAGCCGCAACAGGGGAAACACCATATATTTT	CASSRNRGNTIYF
TRBV6-6	.	TRBJ1-5	TRBD1	TGTGCCAGCAGTACAGGGGGCGCCGGGCAGCCCCAGCATTTT	CASSTGGAGQPQHF
TRBV6-1	.	TRBJ1-2	.	TGTGCCAGCAGTGAAGCGAGAGGGAGCTATGGCTACACCTTC	CASSEARGSYGYTF
TRBV7-8	.	TRBJ2-7	.	TGTGCCAGCAGCCCGTCGAGGCGCGTGGGGTACGAGCAGTACTTC	CASSPSRRVGYEQYF
TRBV28	.	TRBJ1-5	.	TGTGCCAGCAGTCTCCGCCATCAGCCCCAGCATTTT	CASSLRHQPQHF
TRBV28	.	TRBJ1-5	.	TGTGCCAGCATCCGTGACAGGACATTCGAGGAATTATATCTTAGCAATCAGCCCCAGCATTTT	CASIRDRTFEELYLSNQPQHF
TRBV4-1	.	TRBJ1-4	.	TGCGCCAGCAGCCCACCGGGGAGGGAAAAACTGTTTTTT	CASSPPGREKLFF